Listed below are T cell receptor beta chains from one sample, sequenced in a study of tumor-infiltrating lymphocytes in primary liver carcinoma. Via MiXCR, TCRdb re-called the multiplex PCR reads, giving one row per CDR3 protein. The sample holds 100,000 to 150,000 distinct CDR3 sequences, 64% seen once. The specimen sequenced was liver tumor tissue from sampling region 3. The receptors were sampled from a woman aged 55-70 years with primary liver carcinoma and hepatitis B virus infection. Each CDR3 is given with its conserved first and last residue. Fields, in order: D gene, V gene, J gene, clone size, CDR3 DNA, CDR3 protein. D genes are given only for firm matches. The size of a clone is reported for some rows only, either as once, few or many, or as a class for expanded clones.

d_call: NA
v_call: TRBV11-2
j_call: TRBJ2-3
clone_size: NA
cdr3_nt: TGTGCCAGCAGCTTAGAGCAGGGGGGGGCTGATACGCGGTATTTT
cdr3_aa: CASSLEQGGADTRYF

d_call: NA
v_call: TRBV6-1
j_call: TRBJ2-3
clone_size: once
cdr3_nt: TGTGCCAGCAAGAACGAAAGTAGCACAGATACGCAGTATTTT
cdr3_aa: CASKNESSTDTQYF

d_call: TRBD1
v_call: TRBV14
j_call: TRBJ2-7
clone_size: NA
cdr3_nt: TGTGCCAGCAGCCCCTGGACAGGGGGTGACTACGAGCAGTACTTC
cdr3_aa: CASSPWTGGDYEQYF

d_call: TRBD1
v_call: TRBV11-2
j_call: TRBJ2-1
clone_size: NA
cdr3_nt: TGTGCCGACAGCGGAGGGGTCGGACAGGGCTTCAATGAGCAGTTCTTC
cdr3_aa: CADSGGVGQGFNEQFF

d_call: TRBD2
v_call: TRBV11-2
j_call: TRBJ2-5
clone_size: NA
cdr3_nt: TGTGCCAGCAGCTTAAGGCTAGCGGGCCAAGAGACCCAGCTCTTC
cdr3_aa: CASSLRLAGQETQLF

d_call: TRBD1
v_call: TRBV11-2
j_call: TRBJ1-5
clone_size: NA
cdr3_nt: TGTGCCAGCAGCACGACAGGGTCTGATCAACCCCAGCATTTT
cdr3_aa: CASSTTGSDQPQHF

d_call: TRBD1
v_call: TRBV19
j_call: TRBJ2-3
clone_size: NA
cdr3_nt: TGTGCCAGTAGGGGACAGCTTTTCTCGACAGATACGCAGTATTTT
cdr3_aa: CASRGQLFSTDTQYF

d_call: NA
v_call: TRBV10-2
j_call: TRBJ1-5
clone_size: few
cdr3_nt: TGCGCCAGCAGTGAGTCGTTGCCCAAGCGGGGTCAGCCCCAGCATTTT
cdr3_aa: CASSESLPKRGQPQHF

d_call: NA
v_call: TRBV29-1
j_call: TRBJ1-4
clone_size: NA
cdr3_nt: TGCAGCGTTGAATATCATCAGGATGTCAGAGGAAAACTGTTTTTT
cdr3_aa: CSVEYHQDVRGKLFF

d_call: TRBD1
v_call: TRBV14
j_call: TRBJ2-7
clone_size: once
cdr3_nt: TGTGGTAGCAGCCATCAATCAACAGGGGGGGAGCAGTACTTC
cdr3_aa: CGSSHQSTGGEQYF

d_call: NA
v_call: TRBV11-3
j_call: TRBJ2-1
clone_size: NA
cdr3_nt: TGTGCCTGCAGCTTACGAGGCTACAATGAGCAATTCTTC
cdr3_aa: CACSLRGYNEQFF

d_call: TRBD1
v_call: TRBV5-1
j_call: TRBJ1-1
clone_size: few
cdr3_nt: TGCGCCAGCAGCAGAACCCAACAGGGGGCGAACACTGAAGCTTTCTTT
cdr3_aa: CASSRTQQGANTEAFF

d_call: NA
v_call: TRBV5-1
j_call: TRBJ2-5
clone_size: few
cdr3_nt: TGCGCCAGCAGCCCTGATCGGTTAGAGACCCAGTACTTC
cdr3_aa: CASSPDRLETQYF

d_call: TRBD1
v_call: TRBV12-5
j_call: TRBJ2-2
clone_size: once
cdr3_nt: TGTGCTAGTGGTTTCCTTACCGGGACAGTGGTTGGGGAGCTGTTTTTT
cdr3_aa: CASGFLTGTVVGELFF

d_call: TRBD2
v_call: TRBV11-2
j_call: TRBJ2-7
clone_size: NA
cdr3_nt: TGTGCCAGCAGCAACGGACTAGCGGGGATTGGCTGCGAGCAGTACTTC
cdr3_aa: CASSNGLAGIGCEQYF

d_call: NA
v_call: TRBV4-1
j_call: TRBJ2-3
clone_size: NA
cdr3_nt: TGCGCCAGCAACCAGTGTGGGGATTTCAAAACAGATACGCAGTATTTT
cdr3_aa: CASNQCGDFKTDTQYF

d_call: TRBD2
v_call: TRBV11-1
j_call: TRBJ2-3
clone_size: once
cdr3_nt: TGTGCCAGCAGCTTAGCGTTAGCGGGAGGGCCTGGCACAGATACGCGGTATTTT
cdr3_aa: CASSLALAGGPGTDTRYF

d_call: TRBD1
v_call: TRBV18
j_call: TRBJ1-5
clone_size: NA
cdr3_nt: TGTGCCAGCTCACCGACAGGGTTGGGCAGTCAGCCCCAGCATTTT
cdr3_aa: CASSPTGLGSQPQHF

d_call: NA
v_call: TRBV18
j_call: TRBJ2-3
clone_size: few
cdr3_nt: TGTGCCAGCTCACCATGGGGGCCAGATACGCAGTATTTT
cdr3_aa: CASSPWGPDTQYF

d_call: NA
v_call: TRBV7-8
j_call: TRBJ2-3
clone_size: NA
cdr3_nt: TGTGCCAGCAGCTTACTTCGGAAAGGCTATACGCGGTATTTT
cdr3_aa: CASSLLRKGYTRYF

d_call: NA
v_call: TRBV30
j_call: TRBJ2-1
clone_size: NA
cdr3_nt: TGTGCCTGGAGTGTGGTTAAGGGGGACAAGCGGGCATGGAGCTCCTACAATGAGCAGTTCTTC
cdr3_aa: CAWSVVKGDKRAWSSYNEQFF

d_call: NA
v_call: TRBV5-1
j_call: TRBJ1-4
clone_size: NA
cdr3_nt: TGCGCCAGCAGCTTATGGGTCGGGGCAACTAATGAAAAACTGTTTTTT
cdr3_aa: CASSLWVGATNEKLFF

d_call: NA
v_call: TRBV11-1
j_call: TRBJ1-1
clone_size: NA
cdr3_nt: TGTGCCAGCAGCTTACTAGTAGGCGACACTGAAGCTTTCTTT
cdr3_aa: CASSLLVGDTEAFF

d_call: NA
v_call: TRBV6-6
j_call: TRBJ2-2
clone_size: NA
cdr3_nt: TGTGCCAGCAGCAGGGGGGGGGCGCACACAGGGGAGCTGTTTTTT
cdr3_aa: CASSRGGAHTGELFF

d_call: NA
v_call: TRBV7-8
j_call: TRBJ2-1
clone_size: NA
cdr3_nt: TGTGCCAGCAGTTTGAATGGGCTAGGGCATGAGCAGTTCTTC
cdr3_aa: CASSLNGLGHEQFF

d_call: NA
v_call: TRBV28
j_call: TRBJ2-5
clone_size: NA
cdr3_nt: TGTGCCTGCAGTCCTGGGTCTCAAGAGATCCAGTACTTC
cdr3_aa: CACSPGSQEIQYF

d_call: TRBD1
v_call: TRBV20-1
j_call: TRBJ1-5
clone_size: NA
cdr3_nt: TGCAGTGCTAGGGTGACAGGGAAGCAGCCCCAGCATTTT
cdr3_aa: CSARVTGKQPQHF

d_call: TRBD1
v_call: TRBV7-3
j_call: TRBJ2-7
clone_size: few
cdr3_nt: TGTGCCAGCAGCGCCACATCGACAGGGGCCTACGAGCAGTACTTC
cdr3_aa: CASSATSTGAYEQYF

d_call: NA
v_call: TRBV28
j_call: TRBJ2-4
clone_size: NA
cdr3_nt: TGTGCCAGCAGTATACTCACCTCCGGGATAGCGTTCCACTTC
cdr3_aa: CASSILTSGIAFHF

d_call: TRBD1
v_call: TRBV5-1
j_call: TRBJ2-3
clone_size: few
cdr3_nt: TGCGCCAGCAGCTCATCCGGGACAGGGGCGATCACAGATACGCAGTATTTT
cdr3_aa: CASSSSGTGAITDTQYF

d_call: TRBD2
v_call: TRBV30
j_call: TRBJ2-1
clone_size: few
cdr3_nt: TGTGCCTGGAGTGTGGGGCGGGAGCCTACGAATGAGCAGTTCTTC
cdr3_aa: CAWSVGREPTNEQFF

d_call: NA
v_call: TRBV12-3/TRBV12-4
j_call: TRBJ2-3
clone_size: many
cdr3_nt: TGTGCCAGCAGTTTACCAGATACGCAGTATTTT
cdr3_aa: CASSLPDTQYF

d_call: NA
v_call: TRBV5-1
j_call: TRBJ2-1
clone_size: NA
cdr3_nt: TGCGCCAGCAGCTTGGATCCTAGCAGGACTCACAATGAGCAGTTCTTC
cdr3_aa: CASSLDPSRTHNEQFF

d_call: NA
v_call: TRBV7-3
j_call: TRBJ2-5
clone_size: NA
cdr3_nt: TGTGCCAGCAGCTTAATCTCGGGGGAGACCCAGTACTTC
cdr3_aa: CASSLISGETQYF

d_call: NA
v_call: TRBV5-4
j_call: TRBJ1-2
clone_size: many
cdr3_nt: TGTGCCAGCAGCTTGGTCGCCGGAGTTGGCTATGGCTACACCTTC
cdr3_aa: CASSLVAGVGYGYTF

d_call: NA
v_call: TRBV28
j_call: TRBJ2-7
clone_size: NA
cdr3_nt: TGTGCCAGCAGTTTCGCTGGAGTGGGGGACTCCTACGAGCAGTACTTC
cdr3_aa: CASSFAGVGDSYEQYF

d_call: NA
v_call: TRBV11-3
j_call: TRBJ2-2
clone_size: NA
cdr3_nt: TGTGCAAGCAGCCCATCTTTGGCGAACGCCGGGGAGCTGTTTTTT
cdr3_aa: CASSPSLANAGELFF

d_call: NA
v_call: TRBV5-4
j_call: TRBJ2-1
clone_size: once
cdr3_nt: TGTGACAGCAGCCGCACCGGTCAAGGGGTCGACAATGAGCAGTTCTTC
cdr3_aa: CDSSRTGQGVDNEQFF

d_call: NA
v_call: TRBV18
j_call: TRBJ1-1
clone_size: NA
cdr3_nt: TGTGCCAGCGCGGGGCAGAGTCCCCGACTCACTGAAGCTTTCTTT
cdr3_aa: CASAGQSPRLTEAFF

d_call: NA
v_call: TRBV11-2
j_call: TRBJ2-6
clone_size: NA
cdr3_nt: TGTGCCAGCATCGCGACGAGCTCTGGGACCAACGTCCTAACTTTC
cdr3_aa: CASIATSSGTNVLTF

d_call: NA
v_call: TRBV28
j_call: TRBJ1-3
clone_size: NA
cdr3_nt: TGTGCCAGCAGTATGACATTTGGAAACACCATATATTTT
cdr3_aa: CASSMTFGNTIYF

d_call: NA
v_call: TRBV10-3
j_call: TRBJ2-5
clone_size: many
cdr3_nt: TGTGCCATCAGACTAGCACCCCAAGAGACCCAGTACTTC
cdr3_aa: CAIRLAPQETQYF

d_call: TRBD2
v_call: TRBV11-3
j_call: TRBJ2-1
clone_size: NA
cdr3_nt: TGTGCCAGCAGCTTAGGAACTAGCGGGAAGTTTGGGCAGTTATTC
cdr3_aa: CASSLGTSGKFGQLF

d_call: NA
v_call: TRBV28
j_call: TRBJ2-1
clone_size: few
cdr3_nt: TGTGCCAGCAGTCCGGCGGCGACCTCCCTGGGGGAGCAGTTCTTC
cdr3_aa: CASSPAATSLGEQFF

d_call: TRBD1
v_call: TRBV6-1
j_call: TRBJ2-7
clone_size: NA
cdr3_nt: TGCGCCAGCAGTGGGACAGGGAGGAACGAGCAGTACTTC
cdr3_aa: CASSGTGRNEQYF

d_call: TRBD2
v_call: TRBV5-1
j_call: TRBJ2-1
clone_size: NA
cdr3_nt: TGCGCCAACATCTTTAGCGGGAGTAGGAATGAGCAGTTCTTC
cdr3_aa: CANIFSGSRNEQFF

d_call: NA
v_call: TRBV5-1
j_call: TRBJ1-2
clone_size: NA
cdr3_nt: TGCACCAGCGAGACAGGCCCTACGGGATATGGCTACACCTTC
cdr3_aa: CTSETGPTGYGYTF

d_call: TRBD1
v_call: TRBV7-8
j_call: TRBJ2-1
clone_size: many
cdr3_nt: TGTGCCAGCACCAAAGGGGCAGGGGGTTGGGAGCAGTTCTTC
cdr3_aa: CASTKGAGGWEQFF

d_call: NA
v_call: TRBV11-2
j_call: TRBJ2-1
clone_size: NA
cdr3_nt: TGTGCCAGCACCTTAGGTCTGGGGGAGTGGGGTGTCAATGAGCAGTTCTTC
cdr3_aa: CASTLGLGEWGVNEQFF

d_call: NA
v_call: TRBV6-6
j_call: TRBJ2-1
clone_size: NA
cdr3_nt: TGTGCCAGCACCCACGGGGGTTCCTACAATGAAGAGTTCTTC
cdr3_aa: CASTHGGSYNEEFF

d_call: TRBD1
v_call: TRBV6-1
j_call: TRBJ2-7
clone_size: once
cdr3_nt: TGTGACAGCGAGAGGGACAGACCCTACGAGCAGTACTTC
cdr3_aa: CDSERDRPYEQYF

d_call: NA
v_call: TRBV14
j_call: TRBJ2-5
clone_size: few
cdr3_nt: TGTGCCAGCAGCCAATATAGGGAGGCCCAGTACTTC
cdr3_aa: CASSQYREAQYF

d_call: NA
v_call: TRBV6-6
j_call: TRBJ1-2
clone_size: many
cdr3_nt: TGTGCCAGCAGTTCAGCATCTAACTATGGCTACACCTTC
cdr3_aa: CASSSASNYGYTF

d_call: NA
v_call: TRBV9
j_call: TRBJ2-7
clone_size: once
cdr3_nt: TGTGCCAGCAGCGTATCACCCGATTCCGGCCGAGAGCAGTACTTC
cdr3_aa: CASSVSPDSGREQYF

d_call: NA
v_call: TRBV21-1
j_call: TRBJ1-1
clone_size: NA
cdr3_nt: TGTGCCAACAGCAAAGGGACAGTGGGCACTGAAGCCTTCTTT
cdr3_aa: CANSKGTVGTEAFF